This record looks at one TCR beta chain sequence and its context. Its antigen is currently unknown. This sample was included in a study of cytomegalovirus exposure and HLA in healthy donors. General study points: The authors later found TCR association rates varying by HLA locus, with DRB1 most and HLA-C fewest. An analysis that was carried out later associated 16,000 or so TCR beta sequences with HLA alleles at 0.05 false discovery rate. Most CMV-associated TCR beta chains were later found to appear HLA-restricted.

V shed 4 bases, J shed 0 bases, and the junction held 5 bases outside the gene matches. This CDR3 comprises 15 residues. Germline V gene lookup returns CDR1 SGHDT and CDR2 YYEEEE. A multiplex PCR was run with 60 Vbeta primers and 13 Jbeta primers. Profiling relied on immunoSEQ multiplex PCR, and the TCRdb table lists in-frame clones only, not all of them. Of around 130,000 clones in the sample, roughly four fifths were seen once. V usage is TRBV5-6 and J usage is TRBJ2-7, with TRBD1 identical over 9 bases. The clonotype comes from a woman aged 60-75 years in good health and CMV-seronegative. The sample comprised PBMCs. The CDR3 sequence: CASSTSGQGSYEQYF. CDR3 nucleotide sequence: TGTGCCAGCAGCACCTCGGGACAGGGCTCCTACGAGCAGTACTTC.